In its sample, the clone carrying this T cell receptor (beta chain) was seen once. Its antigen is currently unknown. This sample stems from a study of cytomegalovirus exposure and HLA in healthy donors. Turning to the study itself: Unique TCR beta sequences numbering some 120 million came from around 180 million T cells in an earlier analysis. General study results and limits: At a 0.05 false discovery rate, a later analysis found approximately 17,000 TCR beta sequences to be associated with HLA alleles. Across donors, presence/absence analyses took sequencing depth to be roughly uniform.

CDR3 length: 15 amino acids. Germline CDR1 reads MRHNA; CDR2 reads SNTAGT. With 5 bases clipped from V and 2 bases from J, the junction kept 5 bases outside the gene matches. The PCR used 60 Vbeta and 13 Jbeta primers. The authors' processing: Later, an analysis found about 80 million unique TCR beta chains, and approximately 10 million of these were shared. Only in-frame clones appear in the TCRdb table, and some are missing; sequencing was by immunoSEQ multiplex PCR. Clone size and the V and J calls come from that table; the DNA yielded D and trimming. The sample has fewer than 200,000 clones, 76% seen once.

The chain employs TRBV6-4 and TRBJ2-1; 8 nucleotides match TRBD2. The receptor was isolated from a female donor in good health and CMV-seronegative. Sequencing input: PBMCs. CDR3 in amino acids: CASSPRGGPYNEQFF. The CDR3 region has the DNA TGTGCCAGCAGTCCCCGGGGGGGACCCTACAATGAGCAGTTCTTC.